This TCR beta chain was identified in a study of T cells expressing NK-cell markers (dated by TCRdb to about 2020). Background on the whole study: Three sorted T-cell subsets (CD3+CD56+NKG2C+, CD3+CD56+NKG2C- and CD3+CD56-NKG2C+) from under ten donors had their TCR beta-chain repertoires profiled. All eight donors whose samples were sequenced were randomly selected healthy volunteers, three of them men and five women. The libraries were sequenced on Illumina HiSeq 2000/2500, MiSeq or NextSeq, producing 2 x 150 bp reads. Among the eight sequenced donors, seven were HCMV-seropositive and one was HCMV-seronegative.

Sequencing took place on an Illumina HiSeq 2000. TCR beta cDNA libraries were made by 5'RACE template switching that added a universal primer site and unique molecular identifiers. cDNA synthesis was primed from the TCR beta constant segment, followed by two successive PCR amplification steps. On the authors' methods: Reads were demultiplexed and grouped by UMI with MIGEC, and clonotypes were assembled and quantified with MiTCR. To remove erroneous sequences, TCR cDNA sequences were retained only when supported by two or more reads. The tcR package was used for downstream repertoire analysis, and clonotypes were matched between fractions using CDR3 nucleotide sequence together with V segment. VDJmatch was used to annotate antigen specificity against VDJdb, with one amino acid substitution in CDR3 allowed. One entry per CDR3 protein sequence results from the TCRdb reprocessing of the reads, with DNA left out. What appears here as the V and J calls and clone size reflects TCRdb's work, not the paper's. The table for this sample records hundreds of thousands of distinct CDR3 sequences. Of the sample, roughly 4.2% falls within the top ten clones.

Including cysteine and phenylalanine, the CDR3 has 14 amino acids. DNA was not recorded. The CDR1 and CDR2 encoded by the germline V gene are SQVTM and ANQGSEA. What the authors observed across the whole study: It remained unclear whether the expanded NKG2C-expressing T cell clones were specific for HCMV antigens. In more than 5 donors, the dominant CD3+CD56+NKG2C+ clonotypes ranked among the top 10 CD8+ clonotypes, making up roughly 1.0-8% of CD8+ T cells. Those dominant clonotypes were again the most abundant among CD3+CD56-NKG2C+ cells in four donors, at about 25-65%.

To determine HCMV serostatus, a commercial ELISA kit was used to detect HCMV-specific IgG in serum. Ficoll density gradient centrifugation was used to isolate peripheral blood mononuclear cells from blood. Regarding this clonotype: What this receptor recognizes is not known.

This sequence uses TRBV29-1 and TRBJ2-3; TCRdb's D call of TRBD1 is untestable without DNA. The TCR originated in a woman aged 18-69 years in good health. Sequencing was performed on blood T cells: a sorted CD56 or NKG2C T cell subset, CD4+ or CD8+ T cells, or bulk PBMC T cells (not recorded which). This receptor carries the CDR3 CSAVGPRGADTQYF.